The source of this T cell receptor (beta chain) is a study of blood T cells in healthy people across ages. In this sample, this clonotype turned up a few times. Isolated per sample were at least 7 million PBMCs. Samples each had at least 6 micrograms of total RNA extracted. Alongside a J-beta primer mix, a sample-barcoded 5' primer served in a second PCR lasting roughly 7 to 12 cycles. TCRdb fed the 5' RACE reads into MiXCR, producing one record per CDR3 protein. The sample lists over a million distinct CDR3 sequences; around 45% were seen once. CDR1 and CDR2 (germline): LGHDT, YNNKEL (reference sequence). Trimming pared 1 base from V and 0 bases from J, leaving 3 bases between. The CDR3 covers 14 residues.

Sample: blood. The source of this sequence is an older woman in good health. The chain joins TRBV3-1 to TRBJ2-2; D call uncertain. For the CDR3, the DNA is TGTGCCAGCAGCCAAGTCTCGAACACCGGGGAGCTGTTTTTT. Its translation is CASSQVSNTGELFF.